One and the same sample provided the 13 T cell receptor beta chains below, sequenced in a study of cytomegalovirus exposure and HLA in healthy donors. 13 Jbeta primers and 60 Vbeta primers were used for the PCR. Sequencing was performed with immunoSEQ multiplex PCR; in TCRdb, only in-frame clones are kept and a portion is missing. The sample has 160,000 or so clones, approximately 85% seen once. Source material: PBMCs. The source of these receptors is a woman aged 18-29 years in good health and CMV-seronegative.

The J gene is TRBJ1-5, the V gene TRBV19; 12 nucleotides align to TRBD1. Unmatched junction bases numbered 8, after V lost 7 bases and J lost 7 bases. Germline loops: CDR1 LNHDA, CDR2 SQIVND (reference sequence). The CDR3 extends over 15 amino acids. The CDR3, as DNA: TGTGCCAGTACCCCGGGACAGGGGGCTTGGCAGCCCCAGCATTTT. It specifies CASTPGQGAWQPQHF.

The chain is built from TRBV6-5 and TRBJ2-7, with 8 bases that match TRBD1. The V gene's germline CDR1 is MNHEY and CDR2 SVGAGI. The CDR3 is 14 residues long. V lost 5 bases, J lost 6 bases, and 9 bases stayed unmatched. CDR3 loop: CASSPRTGSCEQYF. The CDR3, as DNA: TGTGCCAGCAGTCCGCGGACAGGGAGTTGCGAGCAGTACTTC.

The chain recombines TRBV30 with TRBJ1-4, with 8 bases aligning to TRBD1. Germline V gene data show CDR1 as GTSNPN and CDR2 as SVGIG (reference sequence). V was clipped by 4 bases and J by 7 bases; unmatched bases: 5. This CDR3 spans 13 amino acids. CDR3 region: CAWTGGFGEKLFF. The CDR3 region has the DNA TGTGCCTGGACAGGGGGCTTCGGTGAAAAACTGTTTTTT.

The chain links TRBV4-3 to TRBJ2-5; 7 bases map to TRBD2. The closer fit of TRBJ2-7 to the DNA end suggests the J call may be wrong. The CDR3 has 17 amino acids. Germline loops: CDR1 LGHNA, CDR2 YSLEER. CDR3 in amino acids: CASSQEKETSFSYEQYF. Here the CDR3 DNA reads TGCGCCAGCAGCCAAGAAAAAGAGACTAGCTTCTCCTACGAGCAGTACTTC.

The J gene is TRBJ1-6, the V gene TRBV19, with 10 bases lining up with TRBD1. Germline CDR1 LNHDA, CDR2 SQIVND (reference sequence). The CDR3 extends over 15 amino acids. The V and J ends lost 10 bases and 8 bases, in that order; junction bases with no gene match: 11. CDR3 residues: CATTTGTGVDSPLHF. In nucleotides, the CDR3 is TGTGCCACCACCACCGGGACAGGGGTGGATTCACCCCTCCACTTT.

The V call is TRBV30, the J call TRBJ1-2; 7 nucleotides align to TRBD1. V lost 6 bases and J lost 3; bases outside the gene matches: 4. CDR1 is GTSNPN and CDR2 is SVGIG in the germline V gene (reference sequence). The CDR3 is made up of 12 amino acids. The CDR3 sequence: CACAQGDYGYTF. The DNA for the CDR3 is TGTGCCTGTGCTCAGGGGGACTATGGCTACACCTTC. Together with reference TRBV30 and TRBJ1-2, the CDR3 gives the full variable domain: SQTIHQWPATLVQPVGSPLSLECTVEGTSNPNLYWYRQAAGRGLQLLFYSVGIGQISSEVPQNLSASRPQDRQFILSSKKLLLSDSGFYLCACAQGDYGYTFGSGTRLTVV.

The genes are TRBV29-1 and TRBJ1-4, with 9 nucleotides matching TRBD1. Germline-derived CDR1 and CDR2 are SQVTM and ANQGSEA. Unmatched junction bases numbered 4, after V lost 6 bases and J lost 5 bases. The CDR3 runs 13 residues. In DNA form, the CDR3 reads TGCAGCGTGCGGACAGGGGCAAATGAAAAACTGTTTTTT. Protein: CSVRTGANEKLFF. The complete variable domain, with remaining parts taken from reference TRBV29-1 and TRBJ1-4, reads SAVISQKPSRDICQRGTSLTIQCQVDSQVTMMFWYRQQPGQSLTLIATANQGSEATYESGFVIDKFPISRPNLTFSTLTVSNMSPEDSSIYLCSVRTGANEKLFFGSGTQLSVL.

The J gene is TRBJ2-7, the V gene TRBV10-3; D possibly corresponds to TRBD1 (6 bases). From germline, CDR1 is ENHRY and CDR2 SYGVKD. CDR3 length: 12 residues. The V gene lost 10 bases and the J gene lost 3 bases, with 13 bases spanning the gap. The CDR3 coding sequence is TGTGCCACCTCAGGGGAGTTCTACGAGCAGTACTTC. This encodes CATSGEFYEQYF.

The chain employs TRBV7-8 and TRBJ2-1; 10 bases fit TRBD2. Germline V CDR1 and CDR2: SGHVS, FQNEAQ. J gave up 6 bases and V 5 bases, and 16 bases lay outside the gene matches. The CDR3 extends over 18 amino acids. The CDR3 DNA reads as TGTGCCAGCAGCCCAAGGACTGGGACTAGCGTATCCCTCAATGAGCAGTTCTTC. Translation gives CASSPRTGTSVSLNEQFF.

The rearrangement joins TRBV2 to TRBJ2-3, with 11 nucleotides matching TRBD2. With 2 bases clipped from V and 2 bases from J, the junction kept 3 bases outside the gene matches. CDR3 length equals 16 residues. CDR1 SNHLY and CDR2 FYNNEI come from the germline V gene. Here the CDR3 reads CASSELTSGATDTQYF. The CDR3, as DNA: TGTGCCAGCAGTGAACTGACTAGCGGGGCCACAGATACGCAGTATTTT.

J is TRBJ2-1 and V is TRBV4-2, with 12 bases fitting TRBD1. Germline-derived CDR1 and CDR2 are LGHNA and YNFKEQ. This CDR3 is built from 14 residues. V dropped 4 bases and J dropped 8; count of bases not matched to a gene: 3. CDR3 coding DNA: TGTGCCAGCAGCCCGGGACAGGGGGCCGATGAGCAGTTCTTC. The encoded protein is CASSPGQGADEQFF.

About this clone itself: Different DNA sequences within this sample yield the same CDR3. The chain couples TRBV6-5 to TRBJ2-1, with 8 bases lining up with TRBD1. V shed 5 bases, J shed 0 bases, and the junction held 3 bases outside the gene matches. The CDR3 covers 15 residues. Per germline, CDR1 MNHEY and CDR2 SVGAGI. In DNA form, the CDR3 reads TGTGCCAGCAGTCCCGGGACAGGCTCCTACAATGAGCAGTTCTTC. Amino acids: CASSPGTGSYNEQFF.

The chain is built from TRBV19 and TRBJ2-5, with TRBD2 matching over 7 bases. The CDR3 runs 14 residues. V lost 6 bases, J lost 5 bases, and 9 bases stayed unmatched. Germline CDR1 LNHDA, CDR2 SQIVND (reference sequence). The CDR3 sequence: CASSLSGMWETQYF. In nucleotides, the CDR3 is TGTGCCAGTAGCCTCAGCGGGATGTGGGAGACCCAGTACTTC. Full variable domain (rest looked up from reference TRBV19 and TRBJ2-5): DGGITQSPKYLFRKEGQNVTLSCEQNLNHDAMYWYRQDPGQGLRLIYYSQIVNDFQKGDIAEGYSVSREKKESFPLTVTSAQKNPTAFYLCASSLSGMWETQYFGPGTRLLVL.